This T cell receptor beta chain was documented in a study of blood T cell repertoires in COVID-19. Trimming stripped 1 base from V and 0 bases from J, with 10 bases between. Germline CDR1 and CDR2: LGHDT and YNNKEL (reference sequence). The CDR3 totals 16 residues. The method was immunoSEQ multiplex PCR; TCRdb's version includes in-frame clones alone and lacks a portion of them. The sample carries hundreds of thousands of clones, about 83% recorded once. Sample: peripheral blood. This clonotype originated in a woman aged 50 to 65 with acute or convalescent COVID-19. This chain joins TRBV3-1 (or the pseudogene TRBV3-2) and TRBJ1-3; a weak D match, TRBD1 (5 bases). The CDR3 loop is CASSQAGESSGNTIYF. The CDR3 nucleotides are TGTGCCAGCAGCCAAGCGGGGGAGAGCTCTGGAAACACCATATATTTT.